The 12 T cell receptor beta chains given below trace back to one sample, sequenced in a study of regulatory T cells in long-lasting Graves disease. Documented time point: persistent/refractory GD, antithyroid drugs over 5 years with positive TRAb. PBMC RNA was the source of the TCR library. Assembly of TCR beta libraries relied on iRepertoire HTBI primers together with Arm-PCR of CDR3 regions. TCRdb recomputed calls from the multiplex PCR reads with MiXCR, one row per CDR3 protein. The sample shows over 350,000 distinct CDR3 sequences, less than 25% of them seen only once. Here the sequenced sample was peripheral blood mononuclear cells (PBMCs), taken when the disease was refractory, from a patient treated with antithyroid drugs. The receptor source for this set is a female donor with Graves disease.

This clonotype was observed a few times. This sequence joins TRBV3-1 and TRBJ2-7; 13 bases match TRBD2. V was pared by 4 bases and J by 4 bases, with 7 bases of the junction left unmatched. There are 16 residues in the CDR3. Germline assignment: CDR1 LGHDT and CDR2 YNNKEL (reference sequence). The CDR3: CASSRKGLAGTYEQYF. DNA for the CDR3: TGTGCCAGCAGCCGGAAGGGACTAGCGGGGACATACGAGCAGTACTTC.

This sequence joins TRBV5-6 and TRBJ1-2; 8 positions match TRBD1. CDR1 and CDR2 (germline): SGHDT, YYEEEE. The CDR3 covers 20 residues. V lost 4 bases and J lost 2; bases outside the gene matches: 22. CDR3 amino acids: CASSLWDRTFYDNSNYGYTF. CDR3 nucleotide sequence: TGTGCCAGCAGCCTCTGGGACAGGACGTTTTACGACAACTCAAACTATGGCTACACCTTC.

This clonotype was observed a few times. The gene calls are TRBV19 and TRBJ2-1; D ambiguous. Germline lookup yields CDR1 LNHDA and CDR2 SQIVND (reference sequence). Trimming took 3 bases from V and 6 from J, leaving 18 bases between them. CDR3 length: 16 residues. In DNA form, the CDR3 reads TGTGCCAGTAGTATTCAGCACGTGGAGAGAGGCAATGAGCAGTTCTTC. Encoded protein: CASSIQHVERGNEQFF.

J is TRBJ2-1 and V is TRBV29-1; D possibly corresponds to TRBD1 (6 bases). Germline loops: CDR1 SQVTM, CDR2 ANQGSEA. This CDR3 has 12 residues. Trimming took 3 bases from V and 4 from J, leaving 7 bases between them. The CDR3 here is CSVEQGYNEQFF. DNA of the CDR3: TGCAGCGTTGAGCAGGGGTACAATGAGCAGTTCTTC.

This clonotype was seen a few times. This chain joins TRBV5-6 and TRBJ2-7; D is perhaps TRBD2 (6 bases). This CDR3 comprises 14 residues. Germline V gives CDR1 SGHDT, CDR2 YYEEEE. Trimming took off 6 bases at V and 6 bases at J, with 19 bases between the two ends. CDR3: CASTPGGATIEQYF. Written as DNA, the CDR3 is TGTGCCAGCACTCCCGGGGGTGCGACTATCGAGCAGTACTTC.

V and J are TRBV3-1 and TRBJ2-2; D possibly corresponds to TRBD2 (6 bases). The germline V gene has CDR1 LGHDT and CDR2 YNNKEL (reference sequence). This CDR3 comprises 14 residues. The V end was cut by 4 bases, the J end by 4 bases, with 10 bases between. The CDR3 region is CASSLRSGTGELFF. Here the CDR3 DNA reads TGTGCCAGCAGCCTCCGTAGCGGCACCGGGGAGCTGTTTTTT.

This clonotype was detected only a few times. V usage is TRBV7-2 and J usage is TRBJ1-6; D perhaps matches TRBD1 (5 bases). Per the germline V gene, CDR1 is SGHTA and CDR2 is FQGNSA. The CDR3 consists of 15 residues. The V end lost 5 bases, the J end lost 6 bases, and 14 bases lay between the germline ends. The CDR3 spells CASSPEGRTNSPLHF. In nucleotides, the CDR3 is TGTGCCAGCAGCCCCGAGGGACGGACTAATTCACCCCTCCACTTT.

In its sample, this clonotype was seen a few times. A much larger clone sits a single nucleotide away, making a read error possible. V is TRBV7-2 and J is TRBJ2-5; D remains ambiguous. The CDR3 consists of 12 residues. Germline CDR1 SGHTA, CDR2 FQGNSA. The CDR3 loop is CAGSIQLETQYF. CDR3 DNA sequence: TGTGCCGGCAGTATACAGCTCGAGACCCAGTACTTC.

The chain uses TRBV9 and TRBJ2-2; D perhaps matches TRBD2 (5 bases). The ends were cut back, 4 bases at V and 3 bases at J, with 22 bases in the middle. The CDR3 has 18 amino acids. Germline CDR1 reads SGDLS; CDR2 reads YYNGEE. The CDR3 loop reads CASSPVLSGAGDTGELFF. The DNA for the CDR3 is TGTGCCAGCAGCCCCGTACTATCGGGTGCCGGGGACACCGGGGAGCTGTTTTTT. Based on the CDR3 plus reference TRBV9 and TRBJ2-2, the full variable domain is DSGVTQTPKHLITATGQRVTLRCSPRSGDLSVYWYQQSLDQGLQFLIQYYNGEERAKGNILERFSAQQFPDLHSELNLSSLELGDSALYFCASSPVLSGAGDTGELFFGEGSRLTVL.

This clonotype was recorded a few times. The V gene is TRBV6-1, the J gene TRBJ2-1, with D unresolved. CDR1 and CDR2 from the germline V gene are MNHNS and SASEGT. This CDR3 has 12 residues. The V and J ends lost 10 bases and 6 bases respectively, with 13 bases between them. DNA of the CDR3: TGTGCCACCGCGCAGGTGATCAATGAGCAGTTCTTC. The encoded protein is CATAQVINEQFF.

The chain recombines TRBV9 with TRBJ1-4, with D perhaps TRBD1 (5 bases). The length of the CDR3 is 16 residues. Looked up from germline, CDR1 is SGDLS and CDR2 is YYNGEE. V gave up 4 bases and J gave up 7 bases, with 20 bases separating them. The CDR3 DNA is TGTGCCAGCAGCACCCGCTGGGGGGAGGCTGGTGAAAAACTGTTTTTT. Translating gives CASSTRWGEAGEKLFF.

CDR3 nucleotide sequence: TGTGCCAGCTCCCACCTCGTCAAGGCGGGGGACCAAGGGGAAAAACTGTTTTTT. Its protein is CASSHLVKAGDQGEKLFF. The rearrangement joins TRBV18 to TRBJ1-4, with D possibly being TRBD1 (5 bases). Deletions cut 6 bases from V and 8 bases from J, with 28 bases between. The CDR3 spans 18 residues. Looked up from germline, CDR1 is KGHSH and CDR2 is LQKENI.